One T cell receptor beta chain is described in this entry. What it binds is not known. With V trimmed by 4 bases and J by 4 bases, 4 bases remained unmatched. The CDR3 length is 15 residues. Germline CDR1 SEHNR, CDR2 FQNEAQ (reference sequence). This sample is part of a study of CD8+ T cells in alopecia areata. Study-level information: The protocol delivered tofacitinib for 6 to 18 months, then withdrew it for 6 months.

Whole-study findings and limits: Sequenced scalp T cells also include alphabeta T cells resident in normal skin.

Extraction of RNA preceded its reverse transcription into cDNA, which served as the sequencing template. Here immunoSEQ multiplex PCR was the method, and the copy in TCRdb shows in-frame clones only, minus some. Among about 120,000 clones, 45% to 50% were seen once, and the ten largest hold roughly a sixth. As part of sample collection, lesional scalp punch biopsies and peripheral blood were taken from alopecia areata patients. Sequencing was performed on CD8+ T cells sorted from blood, taken at week 0. The clonotype comes from a human donor with alopecia areata. The V call is TRBV7-9, the J call TRBJ2-3; 11 positions agree with TRBD1. The CDR3 loop is CASSSGQGEADTQYF. The CDR3, as DNA: TGTGCCAGCAGCTCGGGACAGGGGGAGGCAGATACGCAGTATTTT.